The 11 T cell receptor beta chains in this list originate from one sample, sequenced in a study of T cell repertoires in cytomegalovirus infection. MiXCR was run by TCRdb on the reads, yielding one entry per CDR3 protein. This sample has 150,000 to 200,000 distinct CDR3 sequences, with more than 9% found just once. The sample was PBMCs. These receptors were collected from a human donor in good health (CMV status not recorded). Some clones in this sample may be carry-over from other donors' samples.

The J gene is TRBJ1-2, the V gene TRBV29-1; tentatively, D is TRBD1 (6 bases). Germline V lookup: CDR1 SQVTM, CDR2 ANQGSEA. This CDR3 is built from 13 residues. The V gene lost 0 bases and the J gene lost 5 bases, with 10 bases spanning the gap. The CDR3 DNA follows: TGCAGCGTTGAAGAATCAAGGGGGTATGGCTACACCTTC. This codes for CSVEESRGYGYTF.

This clonotype was seen many times. The CDR3 reads CASSFLADPYNEQFF. CDR3 coding DNA: TGTGCCAGCAGCTTCCTAGCGGACCCCTACAATGAGCAGTTCTTC. The chain joins TRBV11-2 to TRBJ2-1; 7 bases are shared with TRBD2. Germline loops: CDR1 SGHAT, CDR2 FQNNGV. The CDR3 covers 15 residues. J lost 2 bases, V lost 3 bases, and 4 bases had no gene match.

This clonotype was recorded at least ten times. The V gene is TRBV7-2, the J gene TRBJ2-2; possibly TRBD2 for D (6 bases). V lost 4 bases and J lost 1, with 7 bases in between. The CDR3 runs 14 residues. CDR1 is SGHTA and CDR2 is FQGNSA in the germline V gene. The CDR3, as DNA: TGTGCCAGCAGCTCGGGACTGAACACCGGGGAGCTGTTTTTT. Its translation: CASSSGLNTGELFF.

This clonotype was observed many times. The chain uses TRBV7-3 and TRBJ1-1; D not resolved. Germline values: CDR1 SGHTA, CDR2 FQGTGA. The CDR3 is 13 amino acids. Trimming left V 2 bases short and J 4 bases short, with 8 bases between. CDR3 in DNA: TGTGCCAGCAGCTTAGATATGTCCACTGAAGCTTTCTTT. Amino acids: CASSLDMSTEAFF.

This clonotype has a count of ten or more. The gene calls are TRBV12-3 or TRBV12-4 and TRBJ2-1; the match to TRBD1 covers 9 bases. Trimming took 5 bases from V and 8 from J; bases not matched to a gene: 13. This CDR3 has 16 amino acids. CDR3: CASSISGTGLRDEQFF. The CDR3 DNA is TGTGCCAGCAGTATATCCGGGACAGGGTTAAGGGATGAGCAGTTCTTC.

Many counts were recorded for this clonotype. In DNA, the CDR3 is TGTGCCAGCCAAGGGACTAGAAACACCGGGGAGCTGTTTTTT. It is translated as CASQGTRNTGELFF. This chain connects TRBV2 to TRBJ2-2, with 8 positions matching TRBD2. This CDR3 has 14 amino acids. Per the germline V gene, CDR1 is SNHLY and CDR2 is FYNNEI. After removal of 8 bases from V and 2 bases from J, the junction contained 4 bases not matched to a gene.

As for this clonotype: This may stem from a read error, because a much larger clone lies one nucleotide away. The CDR3 ends on some other residue instead of the conserved phenylalanine or tryptophan, so this is likely a read error. J is TRBJ1-4 and V is TRBV7-8, with D maybe TRBD1 (5 bases). V lost 0 bases and J 6 bases, leaving 11 bases between the germline ends. This CDR3 comprises 15 residues. Germline V gene data show CDR1 as SGHVS and CDR2 as FQNEAQ. In DNA form, the CDR3 reads TGTGCCAGCAGCTTAGCGGGCGCGGGGCATGAAAAACTGTTTTAT. This codes for CASSLAGAGHEKLFY.

This chain connects TRBV7-9 to TRBJ1-1; TRBD1 agrees at 8 bases. The CDR3 covers 14 residues. After removal of 6 bases from V and 4 bases from J, the junction contained 7 bases not matched to a gene. Looked up from germline, CDR1 is SEHNR and CDR2 is FQNEAQ (reference sequence). The CDR3 here is CASRKQGVITEAFF. CDR3 nucleotide sequence: TGTGCCAGCAGAAAACAGGGGGTTATCACTGAAGCTTTCTTT.

This clonotype was found a few times. CDR3: CSAYQGQYGYTF. The CDR3 DNA reads as TGCAGTGCTTATCAGGGACAGTATGGCTACACCTTC. The chain has TRBV20-1 and TRBJ1-2, with 7 bases matching TRBD1. V gave up 5 bases and J gave up 5 bases; unmatched junction bases: 5. This CDR3 has 12 residues. The germline V gene has CDR1 DFQATT and CDR2 SNEGSKA (reference sequence).

At least ten counts were recorded for this clonotype. In DNA, the CDR3 is TGTGCCAGCAGCTCCATTCCTGACCGACGGGTAGCTTCACCCCTCCACTTT. Translating gives CASSSIPDRRVASPLHF. The rearrangement uses TRBV7-2 and TRBJ1-6; D gene unclear. CDR3 size: 17 residues. Trimming cost V 4 bases and J 9 bases, with 22 bases left between them. Per the germline V gene, CDR1 is SGHTA and CDR2 is FQGNSA. The whole variable domain, filled in from reference TRBV7-2 and TRBJ1-6, reads GAGVSQSPSNKVTEKGKDVELRCDPISGHTALYWYRQSLGQGLEFLIYFQGNSAPDKSGLPSDRFSAERTGGSVSTLTIQRTQQEDSAVYLCASSSIPDRRVASPLHFGNGTRLTVT.

Only a few counts were recorded for this clonotype. The V call is TRBV20-1, the J call TRBJ2-7, with D possibly being TRBD2 (6 bases). Germline values: CDR1 DFQATT, CDR2 SNEGSKA (reference sequence). With 0 bases removed from V and 0 bases from J, the gap between germline ends came to 12 bases. The CDR3 length is 15 residues. CDR3 protein: CSARDRAGRSYEQYF. The CDR3 coding sequence is TGCAGTGCTAGAGATCGGGCGGGGCGCTCCTACGAGCAGTACTTC.